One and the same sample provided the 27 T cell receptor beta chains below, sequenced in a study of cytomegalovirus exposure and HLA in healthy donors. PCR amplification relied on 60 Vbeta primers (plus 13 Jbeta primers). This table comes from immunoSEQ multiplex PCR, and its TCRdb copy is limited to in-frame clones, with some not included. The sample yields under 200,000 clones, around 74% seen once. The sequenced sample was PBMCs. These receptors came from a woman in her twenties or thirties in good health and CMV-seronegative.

The CDR3 loop is CASSLDIFYEQYF. The CDR3 DNA sequence: TGTGCCAGCAGCTTGGACATCTTTTACGAGCAGTACTTC. This chain links TRBV5-5 with TRBJ2-7, with D hard to call. The CDR3 extends over 13 amino acids. V shed 0 bases and J shed 4 bases, with 8 bases lying between them. Germline loops: CDR1 SGHKS, CDR2 YYEKEE (reference sequence).

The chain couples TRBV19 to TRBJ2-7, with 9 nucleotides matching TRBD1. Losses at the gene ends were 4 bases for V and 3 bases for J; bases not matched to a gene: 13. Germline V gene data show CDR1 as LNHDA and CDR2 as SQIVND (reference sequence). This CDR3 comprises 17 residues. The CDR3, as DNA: TGTGCCAGTAGTACTGACACCGGGACAGGGCTCAACTACGAGCAGTACTTC. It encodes CASSTDTGTGLNYEQYF.

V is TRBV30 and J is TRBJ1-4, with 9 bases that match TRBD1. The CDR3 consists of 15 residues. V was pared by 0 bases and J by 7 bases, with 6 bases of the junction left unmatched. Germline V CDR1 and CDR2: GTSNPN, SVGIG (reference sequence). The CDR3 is CAWSVQGQGGEKLFF. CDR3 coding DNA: TGTGCCTGGAGTGTACAGGGACAGGGCGGTGAAAAACTGTTTTTT.

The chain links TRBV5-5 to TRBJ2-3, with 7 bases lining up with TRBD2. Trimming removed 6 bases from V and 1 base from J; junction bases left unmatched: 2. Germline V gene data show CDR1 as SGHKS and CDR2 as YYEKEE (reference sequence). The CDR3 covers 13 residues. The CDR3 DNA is TGTGCCAGCAACCTAGCGGGCACAGATACGCAGTATTTT. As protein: CASNLAGTDTQYF.

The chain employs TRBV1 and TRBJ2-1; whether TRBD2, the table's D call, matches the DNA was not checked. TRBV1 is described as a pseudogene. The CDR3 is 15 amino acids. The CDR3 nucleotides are TGCACCAGCAGCCAAGATATCGCGGGACTAGCGGGGGAGTTCTTC. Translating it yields CTSSQDIAGLAGEFF.

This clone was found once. The CDR3: CASSEYDTQYF. The CDR3 DNA follows: TGTGCCAGCAGCGAGTATGATACGCAGTATTTT. The V call is TRBV6-6, the J call TRBJ2-3, with D unclear. The CDR3 is 11 amino acids. CDR1 is MNHNY and CDR2 is SVGAGI in the germline V gene (reference sequence). V shed 6 bases and J shed 6 bases, with 7 bases lying between them.

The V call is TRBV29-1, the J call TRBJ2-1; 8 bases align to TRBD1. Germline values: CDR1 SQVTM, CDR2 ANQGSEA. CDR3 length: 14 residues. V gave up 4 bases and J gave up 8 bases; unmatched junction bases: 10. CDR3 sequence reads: CSVVLRTGLDEQFF. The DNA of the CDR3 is TGCAGCGTTGTTCTTCGGACAGGGTTGGATGAGCAGTTCTTC.

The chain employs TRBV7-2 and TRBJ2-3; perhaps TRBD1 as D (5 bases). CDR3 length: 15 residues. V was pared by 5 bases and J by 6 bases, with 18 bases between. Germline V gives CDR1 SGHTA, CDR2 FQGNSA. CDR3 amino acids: CASSQRRVLYDTQYF. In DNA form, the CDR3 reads TGTGCCAGCAGCCAGCGCAGGGTATTGTACGATACGCAGTATTTT.

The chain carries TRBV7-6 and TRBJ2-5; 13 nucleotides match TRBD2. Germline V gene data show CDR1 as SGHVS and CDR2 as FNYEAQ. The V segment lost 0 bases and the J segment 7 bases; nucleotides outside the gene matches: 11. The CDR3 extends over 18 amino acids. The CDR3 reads CASSLAVGLAGAGGTQYF. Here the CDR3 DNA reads TGTGCCAGCAGCTTAGCGGTCGGACTAGCGGGGGCTGGAGGGACCCAGTACTTC.

The CDR3 loop reads CASSATFATEAFF. DNA for the CDR3: TGTGCCAGCAGTGCTACTTTCGCGACTGAAGCTTTCTTT. V is TRBV2 and J is TRBJ1-1; no clear D. Germline loops: CDR1 SNHLY, CDR2 FYNNEI. V was trimmed by 4 bases and J by 5 bases, leaving 11 bases between them. This CDR3 region has 13 residues.

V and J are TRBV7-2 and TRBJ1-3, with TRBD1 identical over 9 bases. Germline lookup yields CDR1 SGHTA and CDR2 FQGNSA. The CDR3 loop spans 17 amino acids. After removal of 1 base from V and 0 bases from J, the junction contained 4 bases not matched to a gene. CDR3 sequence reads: CASSLETGGYSGNTIYF. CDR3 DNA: TGTGCCAGCAGCTTAGAGACAGGGGGGTACTCTGGAAACACCATATATTTT. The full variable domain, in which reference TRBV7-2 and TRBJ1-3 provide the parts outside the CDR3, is GAGVSQSPSNKVTEKGKDVELRCDPISGHTALYWYRQSLGQGLEFLIYFQGNSAPDKSGLPSDRFSAERTGGSVSTLTIQRTQQEDSAVYLCASSLETGGYSGNTIYFGEGSWLTVV.

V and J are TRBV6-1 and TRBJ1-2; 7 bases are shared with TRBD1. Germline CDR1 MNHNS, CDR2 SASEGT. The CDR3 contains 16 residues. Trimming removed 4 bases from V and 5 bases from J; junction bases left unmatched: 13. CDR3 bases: TGTGCCAGCAGTGTTTTTTCCGGGACAGAGATGTATGGCTACACCTTC. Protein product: CASSVFSGTEMYGYTF.

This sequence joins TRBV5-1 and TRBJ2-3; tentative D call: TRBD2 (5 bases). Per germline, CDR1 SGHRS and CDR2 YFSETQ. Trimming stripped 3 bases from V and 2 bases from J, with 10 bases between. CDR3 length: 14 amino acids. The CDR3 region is CASSSARATDTQYF. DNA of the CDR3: TGCGCCAGCAGCTCTGCGAGGGCCACAGATACGCAGTATTTT.

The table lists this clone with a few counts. In nucleotides, the CDR3 is TGTGCCTGGACGACAGGGTACGGTCAGCCCCAGCATTTT. Translation: CAWTTGYGQPQHF. The genes are TRBV30 and TRBJ1-5; TRBD1 matches 7 bases. Germline CDR1 GTSNPN, CDR2 SVGIG (reference sequence). The CDR3 covers 13 residues. The trim removed 4 bases at V and 6 bases at J, leaving 6 bases unmatched.

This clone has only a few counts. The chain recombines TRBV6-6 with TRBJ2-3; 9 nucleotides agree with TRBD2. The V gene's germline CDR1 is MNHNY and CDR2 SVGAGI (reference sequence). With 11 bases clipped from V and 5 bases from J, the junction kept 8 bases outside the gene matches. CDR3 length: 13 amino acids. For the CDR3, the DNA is TGTGCCTCAAAGCGGGGGGACGGAGATACGCAGTATTTT. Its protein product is CASKRGDGDTQYF.

The chain's CDR3 is CASSIDEFANQPQHF. The CDR3 nucleotides read TGTGCCAGTAGTATAGATGAGTTCGCTAACCAGCCCCAGCATTTT. The V gene is TRBV19, the J gene TRBJ1-5; no clear D. In germline, CDR1 is LNHDA, CDR2 SQIVND (reference sequence). This CDR3 is built from 15 residues. Between the trimmed V and J ends, which lost 0 bases and 7 bases, there was a span of 13 bases.

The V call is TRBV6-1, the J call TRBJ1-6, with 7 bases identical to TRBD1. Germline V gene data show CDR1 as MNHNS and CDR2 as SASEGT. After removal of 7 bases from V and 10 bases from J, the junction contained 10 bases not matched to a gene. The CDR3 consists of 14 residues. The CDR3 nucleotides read TGTGCCAGCAAATACAGGGGATGGATCTCACCCCTCCACTTT. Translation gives CASKYRGWISPLHF.

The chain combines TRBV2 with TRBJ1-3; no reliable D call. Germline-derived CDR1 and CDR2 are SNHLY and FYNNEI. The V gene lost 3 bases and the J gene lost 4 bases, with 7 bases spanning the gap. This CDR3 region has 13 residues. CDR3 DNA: TGTGCCAGCAGTGACGGTCCGGGAAACACCATATATTTT. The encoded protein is CASSDGPGNTIYF.

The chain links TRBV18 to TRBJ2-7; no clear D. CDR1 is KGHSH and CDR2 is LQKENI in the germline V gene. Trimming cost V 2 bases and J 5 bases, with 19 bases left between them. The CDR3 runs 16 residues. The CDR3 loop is CASSPSAREAMHEQYF. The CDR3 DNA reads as TGTGCCAGCTCACCATCCGCACGAGAGGCTATGCACGAGCAGTACTTC.

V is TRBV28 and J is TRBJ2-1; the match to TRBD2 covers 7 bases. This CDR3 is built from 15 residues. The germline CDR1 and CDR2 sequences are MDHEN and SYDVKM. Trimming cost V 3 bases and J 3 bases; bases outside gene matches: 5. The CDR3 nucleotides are TGTGCCAGCAGTTTTACCAGCGGGAACTACAATGAGCAGTTCTTC. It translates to CASSFTSGNYNEQFF.

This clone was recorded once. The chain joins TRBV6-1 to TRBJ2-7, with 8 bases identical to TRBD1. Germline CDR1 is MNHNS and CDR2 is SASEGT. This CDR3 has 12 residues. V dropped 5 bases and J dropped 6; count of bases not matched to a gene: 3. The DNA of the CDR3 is TGTGCCAGCAGTCAGACAGGGGTCGAGCAGTACTTC. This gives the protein CASSQTGVEQYF.

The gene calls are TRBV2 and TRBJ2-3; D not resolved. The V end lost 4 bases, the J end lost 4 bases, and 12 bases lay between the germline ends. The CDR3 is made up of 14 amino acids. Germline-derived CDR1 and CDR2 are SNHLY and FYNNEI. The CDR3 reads CASSVRFYSDTQYF. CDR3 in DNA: TGTGCCAGCAGTGTGAGGTTTTACTCAGATACGCAGTATTTT.

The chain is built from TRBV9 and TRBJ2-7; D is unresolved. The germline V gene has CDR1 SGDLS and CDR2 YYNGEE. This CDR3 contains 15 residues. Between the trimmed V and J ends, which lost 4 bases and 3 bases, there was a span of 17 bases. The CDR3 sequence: CASSSHVGKNYEQYF. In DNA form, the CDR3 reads TGTGCCAGCAGCTCCCATGTCGGTAAAAACTACGAGCAGTACTTC.

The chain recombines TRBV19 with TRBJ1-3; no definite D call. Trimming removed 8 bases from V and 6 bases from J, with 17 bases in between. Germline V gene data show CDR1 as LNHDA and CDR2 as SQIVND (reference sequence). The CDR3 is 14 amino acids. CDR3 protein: CASQRKSIENTIYF. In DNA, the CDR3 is TGTGCCAGTCAGCGGAAAAGTATCGAAAACACCATATATTTT.

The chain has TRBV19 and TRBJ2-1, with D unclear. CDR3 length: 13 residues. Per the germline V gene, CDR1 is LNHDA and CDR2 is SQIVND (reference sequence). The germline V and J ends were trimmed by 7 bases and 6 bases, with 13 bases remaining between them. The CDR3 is CASTPDLGNEQFF. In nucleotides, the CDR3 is TGTGCCAGTACCCCCGACTTGGGCAATGAGCAGTTCTTC.

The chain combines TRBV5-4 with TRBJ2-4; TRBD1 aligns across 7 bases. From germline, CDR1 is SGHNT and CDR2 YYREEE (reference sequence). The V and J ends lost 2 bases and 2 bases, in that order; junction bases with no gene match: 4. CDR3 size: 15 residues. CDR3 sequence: CASSLEGASKNIQYF. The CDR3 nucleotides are TGTGCCAGCAGCTTAGAGGGGGCGTCCAAAAACATTCAGTACTTC.

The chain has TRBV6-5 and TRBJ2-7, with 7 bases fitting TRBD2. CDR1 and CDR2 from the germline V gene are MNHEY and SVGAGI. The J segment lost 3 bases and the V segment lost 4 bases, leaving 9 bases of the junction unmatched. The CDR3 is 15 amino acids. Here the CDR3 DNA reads TGTGCCAGCAGTTCTACTAGCTCGGGGGGCTACGAGCAGTACTTC. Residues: CASSSTSSGGYEQYF.